The 6 T cell receptor beta chains below come from one sample, sequenced in a study of cytomegalovirus exposure and HLA in healthy donors. The PCR employed 60 Vbeta primers together with 13 Jbeta primers. Assay used: immunoSEQ multiplex PCR; TCRdb lists only in-frame clones, some missing. Here the sample spans approximately 180,000 clones, roughly an eighth being singletons. The sequencing input was PBMCs. Receptors were obtained from a man aged 45-65 years in good health and CMV-seropositive.

The chain carries TRBV2 and TRBJ1-2; TRBD1 is a possible D gene (5 bases). This CDR3 spans 14 amino acids. Germline V CDR1 and CDR2: SNHLY, FYNNEI. V shed 7 bases and J shed 5 bases, with 17 bases lying between them. CDR3 sequence reads: CASNPGGKAYGYTF. In nucleotides, the CDR3 is TGTGCCAGCAACCCCGGGGGGAAGGCGTATGGCTACACCTTC. Based on the CDR3 plus reference TRBV2 and TRBJ1-2, the full variable domain is EPEVTQTPSHQVTQMGQEVILRCVPISNHLYFYWYRQILGQKVEFLVSFYNNEISEKSEIFDDQFSVERPDGSNFTLKIRSTKLEDSAMYFCASNPGGKAYGYTFGSGTRLTVV.

V and J are TRBV11-3 and TRBJ1-4; D gene ambiguous. V dropped 5 bases and J dropped 5 bases, with 15 bases sitting between them. The CDR3 has 15 amino acids. Looked up from germline, CDR1 is SGHNT and CDR2 is YENEEA. As DNA, the CDR3 is TGTGCCAGCAGCCCTCCCGGGTTGCGAAATGAAAAACTGTTTTTT. Translation: CASSPPGLRNEKLFF.

The CDR3 protein is CASSRGEKLFF. The CDR3 coding sequence is TGTGCCAGCAGCCGTGGCGAAAAACTGTTTTTT. The rearrangement uses TRBV7-9 and TRBJ1-4; D call uncertain. V was trimmed by 5 bases and J by 8 bases, leaving 6 bases between them. Germline V gene data show CDR1 as SEHNR and CDR2 as FQNEAQ (reference sequence). The CDR3 is 11 amino acids.

This clone was seen more than once but under ten times. The rearrangement joins TRBV6-5 to TRBJ2-1; TRBD2 agrees at 7 bases. V lost 2 bases, J lost 3 bases, and 4 bases stayed unmatched. This CDR3 contains 15 residues. Per the germline V gene, CDR1 is MNHEY and CDR2 is SVGAGI. This chain's CDR3 is CASSYEGRVYNEQFF. Written as DNA, the CDR3 is TGTGCCAGCAGTTACGAAGGGAGGGTCTACAATGAGCAGTTCTTC.

In this sample, this clone turned up a few times. This chain joins TRBV5-6 and TRBJ1-1; TRBD1 agrees at 8 bases. Germline values: CDR1 SGHDT, CDR2 YYEEEE. This CDR3 is 14 amino acids long. Trimming cost V 7 bases and J 3 bases; bases outside gene matches: 8. The CDR3 sequence is CASLSRGRDTEAFF. In DNA, the CDR3 is TGTGCCAGCTTGAGCAGGGGGCGAGACACTGAAGCTTTCTTT.

This clone was counted between two and nine times. The CDR3 loop reads CASRAGLVVDEQYF. The DNA of the CDR3 is TGTGCCAGCAGGGCAGGACTAGTCGTAGACGAGCAGTACTTC. The gene calls are TRBV6-5 and TRBJ2-7, with 7 bases identical to TRBD2. Germline CDR1 and CDR2: MNHEY and SVGAGI. This CDR3 region has 14 residues. V lost 6 bases and J lost 5; bases outside the gene matches: 10.